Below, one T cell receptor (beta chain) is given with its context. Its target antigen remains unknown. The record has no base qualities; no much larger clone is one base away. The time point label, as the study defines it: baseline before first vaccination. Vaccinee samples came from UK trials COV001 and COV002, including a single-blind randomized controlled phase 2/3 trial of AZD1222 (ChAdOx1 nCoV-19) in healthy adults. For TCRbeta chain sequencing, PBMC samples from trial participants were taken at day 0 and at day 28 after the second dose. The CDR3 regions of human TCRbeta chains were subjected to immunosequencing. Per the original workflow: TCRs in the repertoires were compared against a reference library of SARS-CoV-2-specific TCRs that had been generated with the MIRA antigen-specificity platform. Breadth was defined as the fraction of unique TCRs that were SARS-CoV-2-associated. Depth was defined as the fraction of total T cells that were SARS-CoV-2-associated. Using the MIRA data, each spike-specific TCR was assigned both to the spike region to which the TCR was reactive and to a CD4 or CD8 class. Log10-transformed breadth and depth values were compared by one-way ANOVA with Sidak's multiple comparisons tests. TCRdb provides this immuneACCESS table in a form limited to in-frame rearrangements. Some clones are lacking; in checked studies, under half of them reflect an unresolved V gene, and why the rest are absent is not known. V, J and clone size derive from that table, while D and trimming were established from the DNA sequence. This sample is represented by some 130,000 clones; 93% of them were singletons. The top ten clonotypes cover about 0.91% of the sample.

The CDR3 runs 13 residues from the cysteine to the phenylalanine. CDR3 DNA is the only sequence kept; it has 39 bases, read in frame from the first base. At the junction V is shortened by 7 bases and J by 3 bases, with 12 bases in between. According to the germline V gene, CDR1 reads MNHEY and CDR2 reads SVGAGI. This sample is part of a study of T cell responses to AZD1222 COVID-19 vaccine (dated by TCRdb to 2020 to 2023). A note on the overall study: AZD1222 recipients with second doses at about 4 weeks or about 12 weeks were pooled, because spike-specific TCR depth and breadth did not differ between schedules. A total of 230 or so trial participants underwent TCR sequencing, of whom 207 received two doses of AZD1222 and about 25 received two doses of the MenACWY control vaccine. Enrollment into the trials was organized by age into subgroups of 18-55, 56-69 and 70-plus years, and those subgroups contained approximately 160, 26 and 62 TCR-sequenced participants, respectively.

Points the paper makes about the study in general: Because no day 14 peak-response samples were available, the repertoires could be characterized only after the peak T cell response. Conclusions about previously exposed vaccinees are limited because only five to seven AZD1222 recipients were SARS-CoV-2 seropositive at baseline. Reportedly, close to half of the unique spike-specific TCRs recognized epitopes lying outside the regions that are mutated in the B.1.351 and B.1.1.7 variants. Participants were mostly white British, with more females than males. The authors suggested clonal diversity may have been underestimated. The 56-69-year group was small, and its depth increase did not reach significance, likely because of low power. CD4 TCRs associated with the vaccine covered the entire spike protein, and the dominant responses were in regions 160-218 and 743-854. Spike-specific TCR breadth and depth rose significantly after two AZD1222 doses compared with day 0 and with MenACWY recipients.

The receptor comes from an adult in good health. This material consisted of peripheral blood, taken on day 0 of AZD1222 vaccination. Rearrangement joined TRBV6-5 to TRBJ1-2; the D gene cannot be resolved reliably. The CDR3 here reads CASTAAIDYGYTF. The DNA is TGTGCCAGCACCGCAGCGATAGACTATGGCTACACCTTC.